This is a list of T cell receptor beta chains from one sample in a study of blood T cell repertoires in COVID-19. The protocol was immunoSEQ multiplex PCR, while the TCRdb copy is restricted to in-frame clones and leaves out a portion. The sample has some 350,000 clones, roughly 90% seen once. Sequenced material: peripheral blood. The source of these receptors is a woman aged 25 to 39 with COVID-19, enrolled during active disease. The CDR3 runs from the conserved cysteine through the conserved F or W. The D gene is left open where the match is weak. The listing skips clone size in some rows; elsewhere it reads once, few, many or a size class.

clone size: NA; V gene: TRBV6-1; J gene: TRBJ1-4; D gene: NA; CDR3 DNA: TGTGCCAGCAGTGGGGGGTCGGGGCCGGCGGGAGAAAAACTGTTTTTT; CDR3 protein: CASSGGSGPAGEKLFF
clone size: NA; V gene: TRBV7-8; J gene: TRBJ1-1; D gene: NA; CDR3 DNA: TGTGCCAGCAGCTTCGCCCAAACAGGGAACACTGAAGCTTTCTTT; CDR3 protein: CASSFAQTGNTEAFF
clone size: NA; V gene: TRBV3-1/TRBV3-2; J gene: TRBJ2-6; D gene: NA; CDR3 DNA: TGTGCCAGCAGCCAATGGGGGGGCGGGCAAGGGGCCAACGTCCTGACTTTC; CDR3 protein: CASSQWGGGQGANVLTF
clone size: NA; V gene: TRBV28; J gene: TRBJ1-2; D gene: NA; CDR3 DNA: TGTGCCAGCAGTTCCGTCGCGGGTGGCTACACCTTC; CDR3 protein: CASSSVAGGYTF
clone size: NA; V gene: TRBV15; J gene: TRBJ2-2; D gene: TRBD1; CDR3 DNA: TGTGCCACCAGCAGGACAGGGGGCGTTGGGAACACCGGGGAGCTGTTTTTT; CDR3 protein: CATSRTGGVGNTGELFF
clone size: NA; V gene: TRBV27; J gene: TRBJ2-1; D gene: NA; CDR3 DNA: TGTGCCAGCACCCGAGGTGATGAGCAGTTCTTC; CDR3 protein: CASTRGDEQFF
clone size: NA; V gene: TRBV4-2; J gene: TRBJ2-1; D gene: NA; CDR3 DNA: TGTGCCAGCAGCACTTACGGGAGCCCTCCGGGTGAGCAGTTCTTC; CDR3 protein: CASSTYGSPPGEQFF
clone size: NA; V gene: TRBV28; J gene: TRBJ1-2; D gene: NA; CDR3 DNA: TGTGCCAGCAGTTTAACAGGGTACGGCTATGGCTACACCTTC; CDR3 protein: CASSLTGYGYGYTF
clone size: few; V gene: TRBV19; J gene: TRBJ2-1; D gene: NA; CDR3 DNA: TGTGCCAGTAGTATAGATTCCAGGGGTGAGCAGTTCTTC; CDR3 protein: CASSIDSRGEQFF
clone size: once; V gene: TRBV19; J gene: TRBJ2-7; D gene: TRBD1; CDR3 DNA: TGTGCCAGTAGTATGGGACAGGGGGCCTACGAGCAGTACTTC; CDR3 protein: CASSMGQGAYEQYF
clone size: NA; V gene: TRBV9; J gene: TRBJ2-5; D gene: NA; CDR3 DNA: TGTGCCAGCAGCGGGGGACATCAGGGAGAGACCCAGTACTTC; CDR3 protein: CASSGGHQGETQYF
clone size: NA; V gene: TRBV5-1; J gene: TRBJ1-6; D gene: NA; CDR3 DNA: TGCGCCAGCAGCTTGGATTCAGGGTCGAATAATTCACCCCTCCACTTT; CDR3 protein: CASSLDSGSNNSPLHF
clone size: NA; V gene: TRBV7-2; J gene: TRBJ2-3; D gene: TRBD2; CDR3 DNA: TGTGCCAGCAGCTCCCGACTAGCGGATTACACAGATACGCAGTATTTT; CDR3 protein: CASSSRLADYTDTQYF
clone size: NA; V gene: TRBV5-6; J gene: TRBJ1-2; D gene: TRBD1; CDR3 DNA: TGTGCCAGCAGCCGACGGGACAGGGGGAACTATGGCTACACCTTC; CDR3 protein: CASSRRDRGNYGYTF
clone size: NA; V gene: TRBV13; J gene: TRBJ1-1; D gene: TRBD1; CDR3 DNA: TGTGCCAGCAGCTGGACAGGGCCGAACACTGAAGCTTTCTTT; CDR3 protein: CASSWTGPNTEAFF
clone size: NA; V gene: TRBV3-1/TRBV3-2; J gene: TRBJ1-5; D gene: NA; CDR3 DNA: TGTGCCAGCAGCCAAAAATATAGCAATCAGCCCCAGCATTTT; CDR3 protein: CASSQKYSNQPQHF
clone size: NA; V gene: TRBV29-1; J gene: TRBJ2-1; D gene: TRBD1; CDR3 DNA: TGCAGCGCGGGACAGGGCAATGAGCAGTTCTTC; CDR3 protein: CSAGQGNEQFF
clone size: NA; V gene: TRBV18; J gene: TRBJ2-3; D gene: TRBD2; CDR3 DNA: TGTGCCAGCTCACCAATAGCTAGCGGGGGCACAGATACGCAGTATTTT; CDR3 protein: CASSPIASGGTDTQYF
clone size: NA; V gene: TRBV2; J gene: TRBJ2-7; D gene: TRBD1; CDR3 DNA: TGTGCCAGCAGGGAATACCAGGGGGCTTATTACGAGCAGTACTTC; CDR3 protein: CASREYQGAYYEQYF
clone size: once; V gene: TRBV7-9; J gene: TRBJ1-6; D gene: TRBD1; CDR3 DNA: TGTGCCAGCAGCCATACAGGGGGCAAGGGGTTGGGTTCACCCCTCCACTTT; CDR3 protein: CASSHTGGKGLGSPLHF
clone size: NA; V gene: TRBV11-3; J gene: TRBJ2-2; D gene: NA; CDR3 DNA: TGTGCCAGCAGGAAGCTTGCGAACACCGGGGAGCTGTTTTTT; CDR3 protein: CASRKLANTGELFF
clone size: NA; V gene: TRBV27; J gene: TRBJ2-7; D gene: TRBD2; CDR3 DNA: TGTGCCAGCATCCGGCTAGCGGGTACCTACGAGCAGTACTTC; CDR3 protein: CASIRLAGTYEQYF
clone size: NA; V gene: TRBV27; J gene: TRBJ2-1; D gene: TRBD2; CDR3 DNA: TGTGCCAGCGCCCCCTCAGCGGGGGACTCCTACAATGAGCAGTTCTTC; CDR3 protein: CASAPSAGDSYNEQFF
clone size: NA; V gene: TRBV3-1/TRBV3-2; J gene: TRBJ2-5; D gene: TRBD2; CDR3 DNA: TGTGCCAGCAGCCACTTAAGCGGGGGGGGTCGGGAGACCCAGTACTTC; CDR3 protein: CASSHLSGGGRETQYF